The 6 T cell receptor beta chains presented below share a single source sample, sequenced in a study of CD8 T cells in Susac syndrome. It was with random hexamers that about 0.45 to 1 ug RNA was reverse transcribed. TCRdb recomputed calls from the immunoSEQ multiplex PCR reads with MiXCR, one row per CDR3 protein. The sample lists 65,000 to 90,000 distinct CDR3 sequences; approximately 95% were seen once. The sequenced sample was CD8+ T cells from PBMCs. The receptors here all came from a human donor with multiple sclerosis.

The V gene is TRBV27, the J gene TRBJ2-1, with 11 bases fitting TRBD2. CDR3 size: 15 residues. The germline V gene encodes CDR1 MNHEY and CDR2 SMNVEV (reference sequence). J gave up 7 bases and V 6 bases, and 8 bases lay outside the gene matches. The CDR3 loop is CASRVGLAASNEQFF. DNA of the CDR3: TGTGCCAGCAGAGTGGGACTAGCGGCGTCTAATGAGCAGTTCTTC.

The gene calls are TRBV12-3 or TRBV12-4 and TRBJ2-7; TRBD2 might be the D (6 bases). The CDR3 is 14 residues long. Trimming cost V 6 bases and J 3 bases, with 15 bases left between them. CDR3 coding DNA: TGTGCCAGCAGCCTGAGGACGGACTACTACGAGCAGTACTTC. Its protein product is CASSLRTDYYEQYF.

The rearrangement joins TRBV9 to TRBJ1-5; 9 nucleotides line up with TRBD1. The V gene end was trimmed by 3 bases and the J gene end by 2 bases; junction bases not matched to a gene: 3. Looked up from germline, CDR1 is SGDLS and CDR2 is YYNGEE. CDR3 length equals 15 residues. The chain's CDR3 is CASSETGGGNQPQHF. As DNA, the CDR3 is TGTGCCAGCAGCGAAACAGGGGGCGGCAATCAGCCCCAGCATTTT.

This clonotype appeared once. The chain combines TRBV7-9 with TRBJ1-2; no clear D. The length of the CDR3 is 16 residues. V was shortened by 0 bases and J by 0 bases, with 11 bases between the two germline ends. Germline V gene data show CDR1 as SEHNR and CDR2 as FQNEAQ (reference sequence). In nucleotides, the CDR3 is TGTGCCAGCAGCTTAGCCCAATTTGGTCCTAACTATGGCTACACCTTC. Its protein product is CASSLAQFGPNYGYTF. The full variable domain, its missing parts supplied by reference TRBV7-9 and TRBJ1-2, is DTGVSQNPRHKITKRGQNVTFRCDPISEHNRLYWYRQTLGQGPEFLTYFQNEAQLEKSRLLSDRFSAERPKGSFSTLEIQRTEQGDSAMYLCASSLAQFGPNYGYTFGSGTRLTVV.

CDR3 amino acids: CASSFSGRGYEQYF. CDR3 coding DNA: TGTGCCAGCAGCTTTAGCGGGAGGGGGTACGAGCAGTACTTC. V is TRBV11-2 and J is TRBJ2-7, with 11 nucleotides matching TRBD2. After removal of 3 bases from V and 4 bases from J, the junction contained 2 bases not matched to a gene. Germline V CDR1 and CDR2: SGHAT, FQNNGV. CDR3 size: 14 residues.

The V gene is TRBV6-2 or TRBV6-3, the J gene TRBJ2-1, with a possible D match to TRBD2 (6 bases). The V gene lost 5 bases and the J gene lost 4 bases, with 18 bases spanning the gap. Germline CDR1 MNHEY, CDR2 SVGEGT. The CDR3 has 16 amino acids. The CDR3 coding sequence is TGTGCCAGCAGTCGGGACGGAGCGGGCCCATACAATGAGCAGTTCTTC. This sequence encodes CASSRDGAGPYNEQFF.